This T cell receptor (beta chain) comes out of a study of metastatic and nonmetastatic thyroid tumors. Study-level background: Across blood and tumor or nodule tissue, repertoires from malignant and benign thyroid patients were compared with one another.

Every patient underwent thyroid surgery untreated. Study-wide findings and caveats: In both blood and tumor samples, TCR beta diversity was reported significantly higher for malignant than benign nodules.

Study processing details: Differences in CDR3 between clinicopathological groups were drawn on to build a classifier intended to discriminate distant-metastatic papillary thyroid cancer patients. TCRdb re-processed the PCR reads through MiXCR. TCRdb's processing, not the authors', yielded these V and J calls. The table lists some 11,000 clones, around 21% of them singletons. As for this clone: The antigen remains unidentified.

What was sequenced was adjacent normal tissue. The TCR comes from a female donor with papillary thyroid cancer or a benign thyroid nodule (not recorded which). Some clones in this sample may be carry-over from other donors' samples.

This CDR3 is CASSWPTARREGRELFF. CDR3 nucleotides: TGTGCCAGCAGCTGGCCGACTGCCAGGCGGGAGGGCCGTGAGCTGTTTTTT. The chain couples TRBV11-2 to TRBJ2-2; TRBD2 matches 9 bases. Germline assignment: CDR1 SGHAT and CDR2 FQNNGV. This CDR3 is 17 amino acids long. V shed 4 bases, J shed 11 bases, and the junction held 17 bases outside the gene matches.